Presented here are 28 T cell receptor beta chains from one specimen sequenced in a study of T cell clonality in common variable immunodeficiency. Clones were sequenced by immunoSEQ multiplex PCR, and TCRdb holds only the in-frame ones, with some missing. The sample lists about 52,000 clones, none appearing once, the ten largest making up around 2%. Sequences were obtained from peripheral blood mononuclear cells. Source of these receptors: a person aged 18 to 70 in good health.

Ten or more counts support this clone. Read coverage stops 3 residues before the CDR3 terminus; the germline J gene supplies the remainder. The V call is TRBV5-1, the J call TRBJ2-1; 8 bases are shared with TRBD2. CDR1 SGHRS and CDR2 YFSETQ come from the germline V gene. V trimming: 6 bases; J trimming: 5 bases; junction bases outside the gene matches: 4. The CDR3 is 13 amino acids. CDR3: CASTAGGHNEQFF. The sequenced part of the CDR3 DNA is TGCGCCAGCACGGCGGGGGGCCACAATGAG. Using reference TRBV5-1 and TRBJ2-1 for the parts outside the CDR3, the full variable domain is KAGVTQTPRYLIKTRGQQVTLSCSPISGHRSVSWYQQTPGQGLQFLFEYFSETQRNKGNFPGRFSGRQFSNSRSEMNVSTLELGDSALYLCASTAGGHNEQFFGPGTRLTVL.

There are many counts of this clone. The CDR3 is cut off 3 residues early in the read; its end comes from the germline J gene. V and J are TRBV19 and TRBJ2-3; D is perhaps TRBD1 (5 bases). The CDR3 spans 14 residues. CDR1 is LNHDA, CDR2 SQIVND, per germline (reference sequence). V dropped 6 bases and J dropped 2 bases, with 12 bases sitting between them. The sequenced part of the CDR3 DNA is TGTGCCAGTAGAGACAGCTTAATCACAGATACG. Residues: CASRDSLITDT. The whole CDR3 reads CASRDSLITDTQYF.

This clone has at least ten counts. Coverage ceases 3 residues before the CDR3 finishes, and the germline J gene fills in the end. The chain employs TRBV11-2 and TRBJ1-4; 7 bases are a match to TRBD1. The CDR3 totals 14 residues. V shed 5 bases, J shed 8 bases, and the junction held 8 bases outside the gene matches. Germline CDR1 is SGHAT and CDR2 is FQNNGV. The CDR3 bases that were read are TGTGCCAGCAGCACAACAGGGGTCGTGGAAAAA. Its protein is CASSTTGVVEK. The complete CDR3 protein is CASSTTGVVEKLFF.

This clone occurred many times. The CDR3 extends 3 residues past the end of the read, so its final part is completed from the germline J gene. The chain carries TRBV7-9 and TRBJ1-2, with D perhaps matching TRBD1 (6 bases). The CDR3 has 12 amino acids. V was clipped by 4 bases and J by 5 bases, with 8 bases between them. Germline V gene sequence: CDR1 SEHNR, CDR2 FQNEAQ (reference sequence). The CDR3 DNA, read in part, is TGTGCCAGCAGCTCAACAGGGTATGGC. It encodes CASSSTGYG. The CDR3, in full, reads CASSSTGYGYTF. Using reference TRBV7-9 and TRBJ1-2 for the parts outside the CDR3, the full variable domain is DTGVSQNPRHKITKRGQNVTFRCDPISEHNRLYWYRQTLGQGPEFLTYFQNEAQLEKSRLLSDRFSAERPKGSFSTLEIQRTEQGDSAMYLCASSSTGYGYTFGSGTRLTVV.

The table lists this clone with many counts. CDR3 DNA, as far as it was read: TGTGCCAGCAGCCAAGGCACAGGGTTCTACGAG. Translation: CASSQGTGFYE. The CDR3 as a whole reads CASSQGTGFYEQYF. The chain joins TRBV7-6 to TRBJ2-7; D perhaps matches TRBD1 (6 bases). The read comes to an end 3 residues before the CDR3 does, leaving the germline J gene to fill in the end. Germline assignment: CDR1 SGHVS and CDR2 FNYEAQ. This CDR3 comprises 14 residues. Trimming took 5 bases from V and 3 from J, leaving 14 bases between them.

The table lists this clone with many counts. Sequencing ends 3 residues short of the CDR3 end; the germline J gene provides the rest. This rearrangement joins TRBV19 to TRBJ2-5, with TRBD1 matching 10 bases. The CDR3 is 15 amino acids. CDR1 LNHDA and CDR2 SQIVND come from the germline V gene (reference sequence). J gave up 4 bases and V 6 bases, and 8 bases lay outside the gene matches. CDR3 DNA, as far as it was read: TGTGCCAGTAGCACGGACAGGGGGGACGGAGAGACC. It encodes CASSTDRGDGET. The full CDR3 sequence reads CASSTDRGDGETQYF.

This clone was recorded many times. From the germline J gene comes the end of the CDR3, since the read stops 3 residues before it. This chain joins TRBV11-2 and TRBJ2-3; a weak D match, TRBD1 (7 bases). Trimming took off 4 bases at V and 4 bases at J, with 15 bases between the two ends. The germline gives CDR1 SGHAT, CDR2 FQNNGV. The CDR3 sequence is 15 residues long. Incomplete CDR3 DNA: TGTGCCAGCAGCTCTGACAGGGCTAGCGCAGATACG. Translating gives CASSSDRASADT. The entire CDR3 reads CASSSDRASADTQYF. Full variable domain (missing parts from reference TRBV11-2 and TRBJ2-3): EAGVAQSPRYKIIEKRQSVAFWCNPISGHATLYWYQQILGQGPKLLIQFQNNGVVDDSQLPKDRFSAERLKGVDSTLKIQPAKLEDSAVYLCASSSDRASADTQYFGPGTRLTVL.

This clone was observed many times. The read halts 3 residues ahead of the CDR3 end, with the missing end drawn from the germline J gene. This rearrangement joins TRBV15 to TRBJ2-3, with 7 bases identical to TRBD2. The CDR3 contains 16 residues. Germline-derived CDR1 and CDR2 are LNHNV and YYDKDF (reference sequence). Germline trimming cut 4 bases from V and 1 base from J; bases unmatched to any gene: 8. CDR3 amino acids: CATSTGEGGGTDTQYF. CDR3 bases read: TGTGCCACCAGCACGGGGGAGGGAGGGGGCACAGATACG. Full variable domain (rest looked up from reference TRBV15 and TRBJ2-3): DAMVIQNPRYQVTQFGKPVTLSCSQTLNHNVMYWYQQKSSQAPKLLFHYYDKDFNNEADTPDNFQSRRPNTSFCFLDIRSPGLGDTAMYLCATSTGEGGGTDTQYFGPGTRLTVL.

A note on this clone: The read stops 3 residues short of the end of the CDR3; the missing end is completed from the germline J gene. This chain connects TRBV7-9 to TRBJ2-2, with 9 bases fitting TRBD1. This CDR3 has 14 amino acids. The germline V gene has CDR1 SEHNR and CDR2 FQNEAQ (reference sequence). CDR3 DNA (partial): TGTGCCAGCAGCTTAGGGACAGGGGAAGAAAAG. Translation gives CASSLGTGEEK. The full CDR3 is CASSLGTGEEKLFF.

Worth noting for this clone: Possible read error: a much larger clone is one base away. The read finishes 3 residues shy of the CDR3 end, and the germline J gene is used to complete it. The chain carries TRBV7-9 and TRBJ2-2, with 7 bases identical to TRBD1. The CDR3 contains 13 residues. Germline assignment: CDR1 SEHNR and CDR2 FQNEAQ (reference sequence). CDR3 residues: CASSLMGQRQLFF. CDR3 DNA (partial): TGTGCCAGCAGCTTAATGGGACAGCGCCAG.

Worth noting for this clone: The CDR3 goes on 3 residues after the read ends, and that part is filled in from the germline J gene. This chain connects TRBV7-2 to TRBJ1-4; 8 positions agree with TRBD1. The CDR3 spans 15 residues. Germline V CDR1 and CDR2: SGHTA, FQGNSA. CDR3 sequence: CASSYNRGRYSPLFF. CDR3 DNA, as far as it was read: TGTGCCAGCAGCTACAACAGGGGGAGATATTCACCA.

This clone was counted only a few times. The read halts 3 residues ahead of the CDR3 end, with the missing end drawn from the germline J gene. V and J are TRBV19 and TRBJ1-2; D gene unclear. Germline V gives CDR1 LNHDA, CDR2 SQIVND (reference sequence). The CDR3 is 15 residues long. The sequenced CDR3 bases are TGTGCCAGTAGTATGGGCAGGAGCCTCTTCAATGAC. Translated: CASSMGRSLFND. The CDR3 in its entirety is CASSMGRSLFNDYTF.

This clone appeared a few times. Read data end 3 residues before the CDR3 end; the end is taken from the germline J gene. The rearrangement uses TRBV7-9 and TRBJ1-1; 7 nucleotides match TRBD1. The CDR3 is 14 residues long. Germline V CDR1 and CDR2: SEHNR, FQNEAQ (reference sequence). This CDR3 is CASSPDRVGYEAFF. The CDR3 DNA, read in part, is TGTGCCAGCAGTCCCGACAGGGTGGGCTACGAG.

This clone appeared many times. From the germline J gene comes the end of the CDR3, since the read stops 3 residues before it. The V call is TRBV5-1, the J call TRBJ2-3; D unclear. CDR1 and CDR2 from the germline V gene are SGHRS and YFSETQ. The CDR3 sequence is 13 residues long. V lost 5 bases to trimming and J lost 6 bases, with 13 bases between them. The part of the CDR3 DNA that was read is TGCGCCAGCAGTCGCGACTTCACCGATACG. Translation: CASSRDFTDT. The complete CDR3 protein is CASSRDFTDTQYF.

This clone was counted ten times or more. From the germline J gene comes the end of the CDR3, since the read stops 3 residues before it. The J gene is TRBJ1-4, the V gene TRBV6-2 or TRBV6-3, with D possibly TRBD1 on 5 matching bases. Germline lookup yields CDR1 MNHEY and CDR2 SVGEGT. V dropped 6 bases and J dropped 0 bases, with 14 bases sitting between them. This CDR3 contains 16 residues. CDR3 loop: CASRRDSLATNEKLFF. CDR3 DNA, as far as it was read: TGTGCCAGCAGAAGAGACAGCCTTGCAACTAATGAAAAA.

At least ten counts were recorded for this clone. The read terminates 3 residues ahead of where the CDR3 ends, so the germline J gene completes it. The rearrangement joins TRBV7-2 to TRBJ1-2, with a tentative D call TRBD1 (5 bases). This CDR3 region has 15 residues. Per the germline V gene, CDR1 is SGHTA and CDR2 is FQGNSA. Trimming left V 1 base short and J 0 bases short, with 9 bases between. The CDR3 protein is CASSLGLTANYGYTF. CDR3 DNA, as far as it was read: TGTGCCAGCAGCTTAGGTCTGACAGCTAACTATGGC. The variable domain in full, with the rest retrieved from reference TRBV7-2 and TRBJ1-2, is GAGVSQSPSNKVTEKGKDVELRCDPISGHTALYWYRQSLGQGLEFLIYFQGNSAPDKSGLPSDRFSAERTGGSVSTLTIQRTQQEDSAVYLCASSLGLTANYGYTFGSGTRLTVV.

This clone was observed many times. The sequence runs out 3 residues before the end of the CDR3; the remainder is reconstructed from the germline J gene. V gene TRBV20-1 combines with J gene TRBJ2-1, with 7 bases aligning to TRBD2. The CDR3 sequence is 17 residues long. Germline V lookup: CDR1 DFQATT, CDR2 SNEGSKA (reference sequence). V gave up 7 bases and J gave up 5 bases; unmatched junction bases: 20. The CDR3 region is CSGCPLLQREGDNEQFF. Partial CDR3 DNA: TGCAGTGGGTGCCCCCTCCTTCAGCGGGAAGGGGACAATGAG.

This clone was recorded many times. The read ends 3 residues early relative to the CDR3; the germline J gene fills the gap. The gene calls are TRBV7-2 and TRBJ1-4; a weak D match, TRBD1 (5 bases). There are 15 residues in the CDR3. CDR1 and CDR2 from the germline V gene are SGHTA and FQGNSA. Trimming stripped 2 bases from V and 5 bases from J, with 12 bases between. This CDR3 is CASSLQGSHNEKLFF. The sequenced part of the CDR3 DNA is TGTGCCAGCAGCTTACAGGGATCGCACAATGAAAAA.

On this clone: The read stops 3 residues short of the end of the CDR3; the missing end is completed from the germline J gene. The chain recombines TRBV2 with TRBJ2-3; the match to TRBD2 covers 14 bases. The length of the CDR3 is 17 residues. Germline V lookup: CDR1 SNHLY, CDR2 FYNNEI. The CDR3 bases that were read are TGTGCCAGCCCTCGGGGGGGGACTAGCGGGAGAGGAGAGACG. It yields the protein CASPRGGTSGRGET. The entire CDR3 protein is CASPRGGTSGRGETQYF.

This clone was detected ten times or more. The read is 3 residues too short to cover the CDR3 end, so that end is filled in from the germline J gene. The rearrangement uses TRBV14 and TRBJ2-2; D uncertain. Germline CDR1 is SGHDN and CDR2 is FVKESK. Trimming cost V 0 bases and J 7 bases, with 6 bases left between them. This CDR3 is built from 13 residues. CDR3: CASSQERVGELFF. The covered CDR3 bases are TGTGCCAGCAGCCAAGAAAGGGTCGGGGAG.

To note about this clone: The observed sequence ends 3 residues before the CDR3 terminus, with the missing tail filled in from the germline J gene. The rearrangement links TRBV6-2 or TRBV6-3 to TRBJ1-2; a possible D gene is TRBD1 (5 bases). Germline loops: CDR1 MNHEY, CDR2 SVGEGT. The CDR3 has 12 residues. CDR3 DNA (partial): TGTGCCAGCAGTGAGAGGGGAGATACC. This encodes CASSERGDT. In full, the CDR3 reads CASSERGDTYTF.

This clone has a count of ten or more. This chain's CDR3 is CASRRGQGFFGYTF. The DNA read from the CDR3 is TGTGCCAGCAGGCGGGGACAGGGGTTCTTTGGC. The V call is TRBV27, the J call TRBJ1-2; 10 bases line up with TRBD1. Sequencing ends 3 residues short of the CDR3 end; the germline J gene provides the rest. V was clipped by 6 bases and J by 7 bases; unmatched bases: 8. Germline CDR1 MNHEY, CDR2 SMNVEV (reference sequence). The CDR3 is 14 amino acids.

At least ten counts were recorded for this clone. The read finishes 3 residues shy of the CDR3 end, and the germline J gene is used to complete it. The V call is TRBV10-1, the J call TRBJ2-1; tentative D call: TRBD1 (5 bases). Germline V lookup: CDR1 WNHNN, CDR2 SYGVQD (reference sequence). The CDR3 is 16 residues long. Trimming removed 6 bases at V and 0 bases at J, with 15 bases between. CDR3 DNA, as far as it was read: TGCGCCAGCAGCTCCGGTATGGGGCGCTCCTACAATGAG. Its protein product is CASSSGMGRSYNE. The whole CDR3 reads CASSSGMGRSYNEQFF.

This clone showed up many times. Sequencing ends 3 residues short of the CDR3 end; the germline J gene provides the rest. The V gene is TRBV20-1, the J gene TRBJ1-6; D is unclear. V lost 4 bases and J lost 4, with 11 bases in between. This CDR3 spans 14 amino acids. Germline assignment: CDR1 DFQATT and CDR2 SNEGSKA (reference sequence). The CDR3 region is CSATRTDYNSPLHF. The part of the CDR3 DNA that was read is TGCAGTGCTACTAGGACTGATTATAATTCACCC.

The table lists this clone with many counts. The read stops 3 residues short of the end of the CDR3; the missing end is completed from the germline J gene. The V and J genes are TRBV7-3 and TRBJ2-3; tentatively, D is TRBD1 (6 bases). This CDR3 is built from 16 residues. Looked up from germline, CDR1 is SGHTA and CDR2 is FQGTGA. The V end was cut by 4 bases, the J end by 5 bases, with 19 bases between. The CDR3 loop is CASSSRARGSGDTQYF. CDR3 DNA, as far as it was read: TGTGCCAGCAGCTCCCGGGCGAGGGGGAGCGGAGATACG.

This clone was seen many times. Read data end 3 residues before the CDR3 end; the end is taken from the germline J gene. The rearrangement uses TRBV7-9 and TRBJ2-5; 9 positions agree with TRBD1. CDR3 length: 14 amino acids. V shed 8 bases and J 4 bases; nucleotides not matched to a gene: 8. CDR1 and CDR2 from the germline V gene are SEHNR and FQNEAQ (reference sequence). CDR3 residues: CASGPTTGGETQYF. The sequenced CDR3 bases are TGTGCCAGCGGCCCTACGACAGGGGGAGAGACC.

Many counts were recorded for this clone. The read comes to an end 3 residues before the CDR3 does, leaving the germline J gene to fill in the end. The chain employs TRBV7-8 and TRBJ2-5, with 7 bases matching TRBD2. Germline CDR1 reads SGHVS; CDR2 reads FQNEAQ. The CDR3 covers 16 residues. Unmatched junction bases numbered 12, after V lost 5 bases and J lost 3 bases. Here the CDR3 reads CASSRTPGLSKETQYF. The sequenced CDR3 bases are TGTGCCAGCAGCCGGACACCGGGACTAAGTAAAGAGACC.

This clone came up many times. The read comes to an end 3 residues before the CDR3 does, leaving the germline J gene to fill in the end. The genes are TRBV14 and TRBJ2-3, with D tentatively TRBD2 (5 bases). Deletions cut 0 bases from V and 2 bases from J, with 15 bases between. In germline, CDR1 is SGHDN, CDR2 FVKESK. The CDR3 has 17 residues. The CDR3 reads CASSQENRGLHTDTQYF. The covered CDR3 bases are TGTGCCAGCAGCCAAGAGAATCGCGGGTTACACACAGATACG.